One and the same sample provided the 25 T cell receptor beta chains below, sequenced in a study of HIV-infected patients and healthy controls. Whole blood was used without fractionation, so all unsorted peripheral T cells were included. cDNA was made from 400 to 500 ng RNA using alpha and beta constant primers. Each of the alpha and beta chains got its own library through chain-specific third strand synthesis with indices. TCRdb re-analysed the 5' RACE reads in MiXCR, keeping a single row per CDR3 protein. In the table there are almost 25,000 distinct CDR3 sequences, about 9% of which are singletons. The sequencing input was blood. The receptors were gathered from an adult in good health.

There are many counts of this clonotype. This rearrangement joins TRBV20-1 to TRBJ2-6, with D unresolved. The CDR3 loop spans 16 amino acids. V was trimmed by 0 bases and J by 1 base, leaving 10 bases between them. Germline V gene lookup returns CDR1 DFQATT and CDR2 SNEGSKA (reference sequence). The CDR3 coding sequence is TGCAGTGCTAGAGACCGAAAACGGTCTGGGGCCAACGTCCTGACTTTC. Its protein product is CSARDRKRSGANVLTF.

This clonotype was seen at least ten times. The chain joins TRBV7-2 to TRBJ1-5, with D possibly being TRBD1 (6 bases). V lost 5 bases and J 3 bases, leaving 14 bases between the germline ends. The germline V gene has CDR1 SGHTA and CDR2 FQGNSA. This CDR3 has 15 amino acids. CDR3 loop: CASSPPGGSNQPQHF. CDR3 in DNA: TGTGCCAGCAGCCCACCGGGGGGCTCCAATCAGCCCCAGCATTTT.

This clonotype was found many times. This chain links TRBV18 with TRBJ1-1; 7 positions match TRBD1. This CDR3 is 13 amino acids long. Germline lookup yields CDR1 KGHSH and CDR2 LQKENI. Trimming took 4 bases from V and 4 from J; bases not matched to a gene: 3. CDR3 residues: CASSRQGGTEAFF. As DNA, the CDR3 is TGTGCCAGCTCACGTCAGGGGGGCACTGAAGCTTTCTTT.

This clonotype was detected ten times or more. The CDR3 spells CASSQEASGRGRQNTEAFF. The CDR3 bases are TGTGCCAGCAGCCAAGAAGCTTCGGGGCGGGGGCGTCAGAACACTGAAGCTTTCTTT. V gene TRBV3-1 combines with J gene TRBJ1-1; D might be TRBD1 (6 bases). Germline values: CDR1 LGHDT, CDR2 YNNKEL (reference sequence). V was shortened by 0 bases and J by 1 base, with 21 bases between the two germline ends. The CDR3 is made up of 19 amino acids.

There are many counts of this clonotype. The CDR3 reads CASSNGLLRKRDTEAFF. CDR3 DNA sequence: TGTGCCAGTAGTAACGGACTCCTGAGAAAGAGGGACACTGAAGCTTTCTTT. The J gene is TRBJ1-1, the V gene TRBV19; D not certain. The CDR3 is 17 amino acids. CDR1 LNHDA and CDR2 SQIVND come from the germline V gene (reference sequence). V dropped 4 bases and J dropped 3 bases, with 21 bases sitting between them.

This clonotype was detected many times. The chain uses TRBV15 and TRBJ2-3, with 8 bases matching TRBD2. This CDR3 is built from 16 residues. The germline V gene encodes CDR1 LNHNV and CDR2 YYDKDF (reference sequence). The trim removed 5 bases at V and 5 bases at J, leaving 12 bases unmatched. CDR3 loop: CATSGHPGLGGDTQYF. For the CDR3, the DNA is TGTGCCACCAGCGGGCATCCGGGACTAGGAGGAGATACGCAGTATTTT. Looking up the rest from reference TRBV15 and TRBJ2-3 gives the full variable domain: DAMVIQNPRYQVTQFGKPVTLSCSQTLNHNVMYWYQQKSSQAPKLLFHYYDKDFNNEADTPDNFQSRRPNTSFCFLDIRSPGLGDTAMYLCATSGHPGLGGDTQYFGPGTRLTVL.

This clonotype was seen at least ten times. The J gene is TRBJ1-5, the V gene TRBV5-1; D possibly corresponds to TRBD1 (5 bases). Per germline, CDR1 SGHRS and CDR2 YFSETQ. V was clipped by 5 bases and J by 2 bases, with 11 bases between them. This CDR3 is 14 amino acids long. CDR3 in DNA: TGCGCCAGCAGGGAGGGGCTAGGCAATCAGCCCCAGCATTTT. Its protein is CASREGLGNQPQHF.

This clonotype was picked up many times. This chain uses TRBV7-2 with TRBJ1-6; a possible D gene is TRBD1 (5 bases). With 1 base removed from V and 7 bases from J, the gap between germline ends came to 11 bases. The CDR3 spans 15 residues. Germline V gene sequence: CDR1 SGHTA, CDR2 FQGNSA. The DNA for the CDR3 is TGTGCCAGCAGCTTAGGCAGGGAGGCAAATTCACCCCTCCACTTT. Translating it yields CASSLGREANSPLHF.

The rearrangement links TRBV10-3 to TRBJ2-7; D call uncertain. This CDR3 contains 16 residues. CDR1 is ENHRY and CDR2 is SYGVKD in the germline V gene. Trimming removed 10 bases from V and 0 bases from J, with 22 bases in between. The CDR3 reads CATLSPGALSSYEQYF. The DNA for the CDR3 is TGTGCCACCCTCTCACCCGGTGCCCTGAGCTCCTACGAGCAGTACTTC.

This clonotype was counted between two and nine times. V is TRBV5-4 and J is TRBJ2-2; a weak D match, TRBD2 (6 bases). Between the trimmed V and J ends, which lost 0 bases and 6 bases, there was a span of 15 bases. This CDR3 has 16 residues. Germline V lookup: CDR1 SGHNT, CDR2 YYREEE (reference sequence). CDR3 region: CASSLELRLESGELFF. The CDR3 DNA reads TGTGCCAGCAGCTTGGAATTGCGACTAGAATCCGGGGAGCTGTTTTTT.

This clonotype was seen at least ten times. CDR3 DNA sequence: TGTGCCAGCAGCTCCATACTGACAGTTGAAGCTTTCTTT. Translated, it gives CASSSILTVEAFF. V gene TRBV7-9 combines with J gene TRBJ1-1, with D maybe TRBD1 (5 bases). The CDR3 is 13 amino acids. The germline V and J ends were trimmed by 4 bases and 7 bases, with 13 bases remaining between them. CDR1 is SEHNR, CDR2 FQNEAQ, per germline (reference sequence).

This clonotype appeared many times. V is TRBV4-2 and J is TRBJ2-7; no reliable D call. Per the germline V gene, CDR1 is LGHNA and CDR2 is YNFKEQ. V dropped 0 bases and J dropped 3 bases, with 6 bases sitting between them. There are 13 residues in the CDR3. The CDR3 sequence is CASSQDRSYEQYF. CDR3 in DNA: TGTGCCAGCAGCCAAGACCGGAGCTACGAGCAGTACTTC.

This clonotype was seen ten or more times. The chain is built from TRBV5-4 and TRBJ2-6; D perhaps matches TRBD2 (5 bases). There are 13 residues in the CDR3. With 6 bases removed from V and 2 bases from J, the gap between germline ends came to 6 bases. The germline V gene has CDR1 SGHNT and CDR2 YYREEE (reference sequence). The CDR3 here is CASKRAGANVLTF. The CDR3 DNA follows: TGTGCCAGCAAGAGGGCTGGGGCCAACGTCCTGACTTTC.

This clonotype was seen a few times. Here the CDR3 DNA reads TGTGCCAGCAGTTATACCGGACAGGGCTTCCAAGAGACCCAGTACTTC. Translated, it gives CASSYTGQGFQETQYF. This chain joins TRBV6-6 and TRBJ2-5; 8 bases fit TRBD1. The germline gives CDR1 MNHNY, CDR2 SVGAGI (reference sequence). The CDR3 runs to 16 residues. Trimming cost V 3 bases and J 1 base; bases outside gene matches: 7.

J is TRBJ2-3 and V is TRBV7-6; D is possibly TRBD1 (7 bases). The CDR3 consists of 13 residues. Trimming took off 4 bases at V and 4 bases at J, with 9 bases between the two ends. Germline V lookup: CDR1 SGHVS, CDR2 FNYEAQ. This CDR3 reads CASSSRGADTQYF. In DNA, the CDR3 is TGTGCCAGCAGCTCCAGGGGGGCAGATACGCAGTATTTT. Full variable domain (outside the CDR3, taken from reference TRBV7-6 and TRBJ2-3): GAGVSQSPRYKVTKRGQDVALRCDPISGHVSLYWYRQALGQGPEFLTYFNYEAQQDKSGLPNDRFSAERPEGSISTLTIQRTEQRDSAMYRCASSSRGADTQYFGPGTRLTVL.

In its sample, this clonotype was seen many times. The chain employs TRBV5-1 and TRBJ1-4, with D perhaps TRBD1 (5 bases). The CDR3 contains 16 residues. The germline gives CDR1 SGHRS, CDR2 YFSETQ. V was clipped by 0 bases and J by 3 bases, with 12 bases between them. Here the CDR3 reads CASSLEGGDPNEKLFF. The CDR3 DNA reads TGCGCCAGCAGCTTGGAGGGAGGGGACCCTAATGAAAAACTGTTTTTT. The full variable domain, rest sourced from reference TRBV5-1 and TRBJ1-4, is KAGVTQTPRYLIKTRGQQVTLSCSPISGHRSVSWYQQTPGQGLQFLFEYFSETQRNKGNFPGRFSGRQFSNSRSEMNVSTLELGDSALYLCASSLEGGDPNEKLFFGSGTQLSVL.

This clonotype was detected ten times or more. The V gene is TRBV4-3, the J gene TRBJ1-2; D is undetermined. The length of the CDR3 is 15 residues. Trimming removed 0 bases at V and 4 bases at J, with 12 bases between. Germline CDR1 reads LGHNA; CDR2 reads YSLEER. The CDR3 is CASSQELADGYGYTF. The CDR3 DNA reads as TGCGCCAGCAGCCAAGAACTGGCAGACGGCTATGGCTACACCTTC.

This clonotype was counted many times. The chain combines TRBV12-3 or TRBV12-4 with TRBJ2-6, with 7 bases that match TRBD2. The CDR3 is made up of 14 amino acids. V dropped 7 bases and J dropped 2; count of bases not matched to a gene: 2. The DNA for the CDR3 is TGTGCCAGCATCGCGGGGGCTGGGGCCAACGTCCTGACTTTC. The encoded protein is CASIAGAGANVLTF.

This clonotype was counted at least ten times. This sequence joins TRBV19 and TRBJ2-3; tentatively, D is TRBD1 or TRBD2 (5 bases each). This CDR3 comprises 17 residues. Trimming stripped 4 bases from V and 0 bases from J, with 17 bases between. Germline loops: CDR1 LNHDA, CDR2 SQIVND (reference sequence). The CDR3, as DNA: TGTGCCAGTAGTACCACATACCGGGACCCAAGCACAGATACGCAGTATTTT. Translating gives CASSTTYRDPSTDTQYF.

In this sample, this clonotype turned up a few times. The rearrangement joins TRBV12-3 or TRBV12-4 to TRBJ1-5, with D possibly TRBD1 on 5 matching bases. This CDR3 is 14 amino acids long. V was pared by 5 bases and J by 3 bases, with 11 bases between. The CDR3 is CASSLGGYNQPQHF. CDR3 DNA: TGTGCCAGCAGTCTGGGGGGGTACAATCAGCCCCAGCATTTT.

This clonotype was seen at least ten times. J is TRBJ1-1 and V is TRBV6-4, with unresolved D. V was pared by 0 bases and J by 1 base, with 6 bases between. The CDR3 extends over 14 amino acids. Germline loops: CDR1 MRHNA, CDR2 SNTAGT. CDR3 sequence reads: CASSDSEENTEAFF. The CDR3 nucleotides are TGTGCCAGCAGTGACTCAGAGGAGAACACTGAAGCTTTCTTT.

This clonotype was counted many times. The rearrangement joins TRBV7-2 to TRBJ1-5; perhaps TRBD1 as D (6 bases). This CDR3 comprises 13 residues. Trimming left V 6 bases short and J 8 bases short, with 14 bases between. The germline V gene has CDR1 SGHTA and CDR2 FQGNSA. The CDR3: CASSAPGDKPQHF. CDR3 DNA sequence: TGTGCCAGCAGTGCCCCCGGGGACAAGCCCCAGCATTTT.

In this sample, this clonotype is medium-sized. The rearrangement uses TRBV6-2 or TRBV6-3 and TRBJ2-5; TRBD2 agrees at 7 bases. Germline V gives CDR1 MNHEY, CDR2 SVGEGT. The CDR3 has 14 amino acids. Trimming removed 7 bases from V and 14 bases from J; junction bases left unmatched: 19. The CDR3 here is CASTSMALASPVYF. CDR3 nucleotides: TGTGCCAGCACCTCGATGGCACTAGCGAGCCCCGTCTACTTC.

This clonotype is categorized as medium-sized. The CDR3 nucleotides read TGTGCCACCAGCAGAGATCCAGGGGGCTCGAATCAGCCCCAGCATTTT. This codes for CATSRDPGGSNQPQHF. This chain links TRBV15 with TRBJ1-5; the match to TRBD1 covers 8 bases. Trimming removed 0 bases from V and 4 bases from J; junction bases left unmatched: 5. Germline CDR1 LNHNV, CDR2 YYDKDF (reference sequence). The CDR3 length is 16 residues.

This clonotype is labeled medium-sized. The gene calls are TRBV5-1 and TRBJ2-5; D may match TRBD1 or TRBD2 (5 bases each). Germline V CDR1 and CDR2: SGHRS, YFSETQ. This CDR3 is built from 15 residues. V was cut by 4 bases and J by 5 bases, with 18 bases left in between. CDR3 nucleotide sequence: TGCGCCAGCAGCACCGGGACCGGGGATGTTGAGACCCAGTACTTC. Its protein product is CASSTGTGDVETQYF.